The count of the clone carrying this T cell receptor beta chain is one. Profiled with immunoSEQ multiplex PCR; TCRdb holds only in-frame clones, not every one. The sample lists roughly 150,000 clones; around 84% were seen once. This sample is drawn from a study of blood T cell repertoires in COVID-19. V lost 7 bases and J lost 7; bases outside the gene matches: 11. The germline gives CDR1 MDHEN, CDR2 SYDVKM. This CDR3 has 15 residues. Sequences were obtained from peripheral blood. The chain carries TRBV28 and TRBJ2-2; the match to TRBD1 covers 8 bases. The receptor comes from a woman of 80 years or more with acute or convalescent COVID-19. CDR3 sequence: CASISGTGSVGELFF. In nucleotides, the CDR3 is TGTGCCAGCATTTCCGGGACAGGTTCTGTCGGGGAGCTGTTTTTT.